This T cell receptor (beta chain) emerged from a study of T cell clones after liver transplantation. For the study at large: TCRbeta sequencing after a pre-transplant mixed lymphocyte reaction identified graft-donor-reactive clones, later tracked in post-transplant blood.

Overall study results and limits: A significant post-transplant drop in circulating graft-donor-reactive CD4 TCRbeta sequences occurred in most of the 8 subjects. These preliminary findings come from unstandardized post-transplant sampling times. Graft donor-reactive T cells may have migrated into the graft rather than being deleted.

Germline assignment: CDR1 SNHLY and CDR2 FYNNEI. Trimming took off 4 bases at V and 5 bases at J, with 6 bases between the two ends. The CDR3 totals 11 residues. Only a few counts were recorded for this clone. Antigen unknown. Assay used: immunoSEQ multiplex PCR; TCRdb lists only in-frame clones, some missing. The sample lists fewer than 70,000 clones, 71% occurring once. The origin of this receptor is a human donor who received a liver transplant. Sequences were derived from CD4+ T cells from blood, sampled before liver transplant. This sequence joins TRBV2 and TRBJ2-7, with D perhaps TRBD1 (5 bases). This CDR3 reads CASSAGHEQYF. The CDR3 region has the DNA TGTGCCAGCAGTGCAGGGCACGAGCAGTACTTC.